These 12 T cell receptor beta chains were all obtained from the same sample, sequenced in a study of shared T cell receptors in the human thymus. Using immunoSEQ multiplex PCR, the repertoire was profiled, and TCRdb retains in-frame clones only, with some absent. The profile covers about 660,000 clones, with approximately 88% appearing a single time and 0.0095% to 0.013% taken by the ten largest. Another study also made use of these data, one on human thymus T cells.

Input material: thymocytes. The receptors originated from a boy under two years old with a congenital heart defect.

J is TRBJ1-1 and V is TRBV30, with TRBD1 matching over 10 bases. This CDR3 is 14 amino acids long. Germline V gives CDR1 GTSNPN, CDR2 SVGIG (reference sequence). Trimming at V came to 3 bases and at J to 4 bases, leaving 5 bases not matched to a gene. CDR3 amino acids: CAWRVDRGVTEAFF. CDR3 DNA: TGTGCCTGGAGGGTGGACAGGGGGGTCACTGAAGCTTTCTTT.

The chain has TRBV2 and TRBJ2-7; TRBD1 matches at 11 bases. The CDR3 covers 15 residues. Germline values: CDR1 SNHLY, CDR2 FYNNEI. V trimming: 3 bases; J trimming: 4 bases; junction bases outside the gene matches: 5. The CDR3, as DNA: TGTGCCAGCAGTGAGGGGGGGACAGGGGGTTACGAGCAGTACTTC. This encodes CASSEGGTGGYEQYF.

V is TRBV29-1 and J is TRBJ2-7, with 7 bases lining up with TRBD1. CDR1 and CDR2 from the germline V gene are SQVTM and ANQGSEA. Germline trimming cut 4 bases from V and 7 bases from J; bases unmatched to any gene: 7. The CDR3 runs 12 residues. The CDR3 nucleotides read TGCAGCGTTGGTGACAGGGTGGAAGAGCAGTACTTC. It specifies CSVGDRVEEQYF.

This clone appeared once. This chain connects TRBV14 to TRBJ2-1; 10 bases match TRBD2. Per germline, CDR1 SGHDN and CDR2 FVKESK. This CDR3 has 16 residues. Losses at the gene ends were 4 bases for V and 0 bases for J; bases not matched to a gene: 3. The DNA of the CDR3 is TGTGCCAGCAGCCCGGGACTAGCGTTCTCCTACAATGAGCAGTTCTTC. Amino acid sequence: CASSPGLAFSYNEQFF. The entire variable domain, with the rest obtained from reference TRBV14 and TRBJ2-1, is as follows: EAGVTQFPSHSVIEKGQTVTLRCDPISGHDNLYWYRRVMGKEIKFLLHFVKESKQDESGMPNNRFLAERTGGTYSTLKVQPAELEDSGVYFCASSPGLAFSYNEQFFGPGTRLTVL.

The genes are TRBV7-8 and TRBJ2-1; possibly TRBD2 for D (5 bases). The CDR3 is 17 residues long. V was pared by 1 base and J by 9 bases, with 22 bases between. Germline CDR1 SGHVS, CDR2 FQNEAQ. CDR3 residues: CASSLGGLEVAGGEQFF. Here the CDR3 DNA reads TGTGCCAGCAGCTTAGGCGGGCTCGAGGTAGCAGGCGGTGAGCAGTTCTTC.

In DNA form, the CDR3 reads TGTGCCAGCAGTTTATCCGGGGACAGGGCCCTCCTGATGAACACTGAAGCTTTCTTT. Its translation: CASSLSGDRALLMNTEAFF. The chain recombines TRBV27 with TRBJ1-1, with 9 bases that match TRBD1. The CDR3 consists of 19 residues. Germline V CDR1 and CDR2: MNHEY, SMNVEV (reference sequence). Trimming took 0 bases from V and 0 from J; bases not matched to a gene: 11.

Remarks on this clone: The germline gene is not matched at one end of the junction; a read error may be the cause. This chain joins TRBV7-7 and TRBJ2-7, with TRBD2 matching over 8 bases. The CDR3 length is 14 residues. CDR1 SSHAT and CDR2 FNYEAQ come from the germline V gene (reference sequence). CDR3 DNA: TGTGCTAGCAGCCCCAGCGGGAGAATCCACGAGCAGTACTTC. It yields the protein CASSPSGRIHEQYF. Full variable domain (remainder filled in from reference TRBV7-7 and TRBJ2-7): GAGVSQSPRYKVTKRGQDVTLRCDPISSHATLYWYQQALGQGPEFLTYFNYEAQPDKSGLPSDRFSAERPEGSISTLTIQRTEQRDSAMYRCASSPSGRIHEQYFGPGTRLTVT.

The chain couples TRBV25-1 to TRBJ1-5; 7 bases align to TRBD1. The CDR3 runs to 14 residues. With 5 bases clipped from V and 7 bases from J, the junction kept 8 bases outside the gene matches. Germline V gives CDR1 MGHDK, CDR2 SYGVNS. The CDR3 loop is CASSTRQGCQPQHF. CDR3 in DNA: TGTGCCAGCAGTACTCGACAGGGCTGCCAGCCCCAGCATTTT.

This clone was recorded a few times. The chain recombines TRBV29-1 with TRBJ1-4; the match to TRBD1 covers 7 bases. Germline V gene data show CDR1 as SQVTM and CDR2 as ANQGSEA. The CDR3 consists of 14 residues. Losses at the gene ends were 5 bases for V and 4 bases for J; bases not matched to a gene: 7. CDR3: CSVTGGTDNEKLFF. The CDR3 bases are TGCAGCGTTACAGGCGGGACAGATAATGAAAAACTGTTTTTT. The full variable domain, completed using reference TRBV29-1 and TRBJ1-4, is SAVISQKPSRDICQRGTSLTIQCQVDSQVTMMFWYRQQPGQSLTLIATANQGSEATYESGFVIDKFPISRPNLTFSTLTVSNMSPEDSSIYLCSVTGGTDNEKLFFGSGTQLSVL.

As DNA, the CDR3 is TGTGCCACCAGCAGAGATCTAGCGGGAGGTGCCGAGCAGTACTTC. This gives the protein CATSRDLAGGAEQYF. This rearrangement joins TRBV15 to TRBJ2-7; 11 positions agree with TRBD2. V was pared by 0 bases and J by 6 bases, with 4 bases of the junction left unmatched. Germline CDR1 and CDR2: LNHNV and YYDKDF (reference sequence). CDR3 length equals 15 residues.

The DNA for the CDR3 is TGTGCCAGCAGCCAGACTAGCGGGAGCATCTACGAGCAGTACTTC. The encoded protein is CASSQTSGSIYEQYF. The chain employs TRBV11-2 and TRBJ2-7; 12 positions agree with TRBD2. The CDR3 is 15 residues long. V lost 5 bases to trimming and J lost 3 bases; unmatched junction nucleotides: 5. Germline loops: CDR1 SGHAT, CDR2 FQNNGV.

This rearrangement joins TRBV10-2 to TRBJ1-3; D ambiguous. Trimming shortened V by 6 bases and J by 0 bases, and 9 bases separated the two germline ends. This CDR3 has 14 residues. Germline V gene sequence: CDR1 WSHSY, CDR2 SAAADI. The CDR3 DNA sequence: TGCGCCAGCAGCGACACGTTCTCTGGAAACACCATATATTTT. Translated, it gives CASSDTFSGNTIYF.